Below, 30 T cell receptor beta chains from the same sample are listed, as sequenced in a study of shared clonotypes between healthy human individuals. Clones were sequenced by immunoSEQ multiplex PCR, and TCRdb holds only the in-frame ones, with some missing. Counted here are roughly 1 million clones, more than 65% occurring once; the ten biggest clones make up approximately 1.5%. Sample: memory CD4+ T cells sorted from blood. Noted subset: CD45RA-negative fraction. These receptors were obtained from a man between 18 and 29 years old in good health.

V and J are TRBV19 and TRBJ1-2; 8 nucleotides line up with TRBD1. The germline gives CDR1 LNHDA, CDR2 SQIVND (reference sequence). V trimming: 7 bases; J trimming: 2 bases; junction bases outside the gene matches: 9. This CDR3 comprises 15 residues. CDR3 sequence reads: CASTSGTGSNYGYTF. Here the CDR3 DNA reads TGTGCCAGTACATCCGGGACAGGTTCCAACTATGGCTACACCTTC.

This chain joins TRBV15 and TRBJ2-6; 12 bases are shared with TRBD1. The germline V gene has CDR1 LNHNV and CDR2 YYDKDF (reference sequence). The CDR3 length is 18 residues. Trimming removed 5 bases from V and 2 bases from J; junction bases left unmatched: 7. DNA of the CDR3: TGTGCCACCAGCGGGGCGGGACAGGGGGCGGCTGGGGCCAACGTCCTGACTTTC. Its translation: CATSGAGQGAAGANVLTF.

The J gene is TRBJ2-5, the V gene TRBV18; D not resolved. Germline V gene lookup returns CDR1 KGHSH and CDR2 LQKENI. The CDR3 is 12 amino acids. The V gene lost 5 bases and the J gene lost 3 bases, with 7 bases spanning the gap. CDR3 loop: CASSVGEETQYF. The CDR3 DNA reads TGTGCCAGCTCAGTCGGAGAAGAGACCCAGTACTTC.

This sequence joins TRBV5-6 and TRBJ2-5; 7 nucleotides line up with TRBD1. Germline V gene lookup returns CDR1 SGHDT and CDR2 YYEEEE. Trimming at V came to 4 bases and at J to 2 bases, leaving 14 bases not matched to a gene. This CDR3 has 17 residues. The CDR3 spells CASSHLLPGQPQETQYF. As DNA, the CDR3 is TGTGCCAGCAGCCACCTCCTTCCGGGACAGCCACAAGAGACCCAGTACTTC.

Written as DNA, the CDR3 is TGTGCCAGCAGCCAAGATATAGGGGGCTATGGCTACACCTTC. Its protein is CASSQDIGGYGYTF. The chain carries TRBV14 and TRBJ1-2; perhaps TRBD1 as D (6 bases). The CDR3 consists of 14 residues. Germline-derived CDR1 and CDR2 are SGHDN and FVKESK. V dropped 0 bases and J dropped 4 bases, with 9 bases sitting between them. Variable domain in full (rest from reference TRBV14 and TRBJ1-2): EAGVTQFPSHSVIEKGQTVTLRCDPISGHDNLYWYRRVMGKEIKFLLHFVKESKQDESGMPNNRFLAERTGGTYSTLKVQPAELEDSGVYFCASSQDIGGYGYTFGSGTRLTVV.

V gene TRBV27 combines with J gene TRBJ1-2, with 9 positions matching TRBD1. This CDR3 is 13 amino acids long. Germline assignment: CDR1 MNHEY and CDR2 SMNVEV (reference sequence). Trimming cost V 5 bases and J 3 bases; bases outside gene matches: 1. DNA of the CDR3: TGTGCCAGCAGTAGGACAGGGGACTATGGCTACACCTTC. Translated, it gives CASSRTGDYGYTF.

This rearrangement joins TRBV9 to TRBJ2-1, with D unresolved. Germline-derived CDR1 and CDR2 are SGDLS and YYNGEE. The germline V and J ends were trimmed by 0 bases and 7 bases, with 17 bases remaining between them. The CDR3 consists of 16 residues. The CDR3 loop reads CASSVGSETGRNEQFF. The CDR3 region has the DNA TGTGCCAGCAGCGTAGGTTCAGAAACCGGTCGGAATGAGCAGTTCTTC.

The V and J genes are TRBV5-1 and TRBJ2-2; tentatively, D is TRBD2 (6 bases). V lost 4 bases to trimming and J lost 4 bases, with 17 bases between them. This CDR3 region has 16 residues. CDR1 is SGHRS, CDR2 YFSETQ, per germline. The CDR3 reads CASSRKGGAGTGELFF. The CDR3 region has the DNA TGCGCCAGCAGCCGGAAAGGAGGGGCTGGCACCGGGGAGCTGTTTTTT.

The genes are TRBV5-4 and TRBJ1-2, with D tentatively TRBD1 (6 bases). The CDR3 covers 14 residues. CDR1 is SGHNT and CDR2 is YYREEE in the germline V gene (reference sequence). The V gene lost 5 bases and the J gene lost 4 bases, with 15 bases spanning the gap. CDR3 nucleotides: TGTGCCAGCAGTTACAGGGAGGCCAGCTATGGCTACACCTTC. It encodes CASSYREASYGYTF.

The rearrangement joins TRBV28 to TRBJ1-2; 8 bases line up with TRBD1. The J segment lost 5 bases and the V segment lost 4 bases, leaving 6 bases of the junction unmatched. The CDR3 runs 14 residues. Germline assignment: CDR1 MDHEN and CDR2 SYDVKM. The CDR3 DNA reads TGTGCCAGCAGTTCTCCGGACAGGGTTTATGGCTACACCTTC. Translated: CASSSPDRVYGYTF.

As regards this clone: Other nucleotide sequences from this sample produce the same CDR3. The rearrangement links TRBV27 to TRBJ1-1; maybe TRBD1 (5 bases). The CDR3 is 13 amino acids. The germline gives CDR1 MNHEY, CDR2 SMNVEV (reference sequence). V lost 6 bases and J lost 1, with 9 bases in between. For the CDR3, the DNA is TGTGCCAGCAGCCCCAGGGCGAACACTGAAGCTTTCTTT. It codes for CASSPRANTEAFF.

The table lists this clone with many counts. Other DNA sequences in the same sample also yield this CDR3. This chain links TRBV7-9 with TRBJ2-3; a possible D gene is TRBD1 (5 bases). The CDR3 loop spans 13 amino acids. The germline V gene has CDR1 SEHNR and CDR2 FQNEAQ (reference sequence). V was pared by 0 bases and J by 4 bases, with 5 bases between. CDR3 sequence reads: CASSLAGADTQYF. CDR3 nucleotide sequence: TGTGCCAGCAGCTTAGCAGGGGCAGATACGCAGTATTTT.

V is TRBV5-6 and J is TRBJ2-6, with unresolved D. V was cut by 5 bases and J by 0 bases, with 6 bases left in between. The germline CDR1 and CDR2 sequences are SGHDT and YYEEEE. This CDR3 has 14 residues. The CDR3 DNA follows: TGTGCCAGCAGAAGGGACTCTGGGGCCAACGTCCTGACTTTC. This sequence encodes CASRRDSGANVLTF. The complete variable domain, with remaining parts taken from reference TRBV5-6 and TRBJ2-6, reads DAGVTQSPTHLIKTRGQQVTLRCSPKSGHDTVSWYQQALGQGPQFIFQYYEEEERQRGNFPDRFSGHQFPNYSSELNVNALLLGDSALYLCASRRDSGANVLTFGAGSRLTVL.

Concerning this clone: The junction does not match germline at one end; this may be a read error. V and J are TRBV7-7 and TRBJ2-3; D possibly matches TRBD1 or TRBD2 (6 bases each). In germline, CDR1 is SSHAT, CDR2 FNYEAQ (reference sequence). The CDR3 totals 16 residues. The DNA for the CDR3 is TGTGCTAGCAGCTTAGATAGCGGCAGGGGTACGGATACGCAGTATTTT. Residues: CASSLDSGRGTDTQYF.

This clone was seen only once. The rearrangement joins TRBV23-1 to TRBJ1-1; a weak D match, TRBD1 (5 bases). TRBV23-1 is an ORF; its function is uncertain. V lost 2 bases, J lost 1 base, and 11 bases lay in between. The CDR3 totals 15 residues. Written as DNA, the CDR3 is TGCGCCAGCAGTCAACACAGGACTTCGAACACTGAAGCTTTCTTT. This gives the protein CASSQHRTSNTEAFF.

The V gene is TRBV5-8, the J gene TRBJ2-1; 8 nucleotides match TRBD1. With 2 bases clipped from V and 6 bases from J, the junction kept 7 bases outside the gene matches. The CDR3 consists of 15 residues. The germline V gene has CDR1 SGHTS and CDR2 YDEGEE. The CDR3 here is CASSFEPRGLNEQFF. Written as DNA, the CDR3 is TGTGCCAGCAGCTTTGAACCCAGGGGGCTCAATGAGCAGTTCTTC.

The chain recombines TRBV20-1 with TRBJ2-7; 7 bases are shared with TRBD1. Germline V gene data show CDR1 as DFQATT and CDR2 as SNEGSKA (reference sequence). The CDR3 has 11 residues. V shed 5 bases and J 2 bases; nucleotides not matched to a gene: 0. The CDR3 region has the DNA TGCAGTGCTGACAGGGCCTACGAGCAGTACTTC. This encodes CSADRAYEQYF.

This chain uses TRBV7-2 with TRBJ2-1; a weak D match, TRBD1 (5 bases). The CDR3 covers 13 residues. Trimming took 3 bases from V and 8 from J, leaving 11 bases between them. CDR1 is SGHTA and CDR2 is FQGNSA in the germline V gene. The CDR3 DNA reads TGTGCCAGCAGCTTGGCAGGGTTCGATGAGCAGTTCTTC. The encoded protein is CASSLAGFDEQFF.

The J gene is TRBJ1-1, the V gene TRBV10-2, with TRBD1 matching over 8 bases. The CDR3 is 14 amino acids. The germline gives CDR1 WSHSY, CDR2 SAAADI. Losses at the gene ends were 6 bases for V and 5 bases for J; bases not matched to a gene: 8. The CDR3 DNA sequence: TGCGCCAGCAGAGCTGACAGGGGCAGGACTGAAGCTTTCTTT. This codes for CASRADRGRTEAFF.

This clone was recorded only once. CDR3 sequence (DNA): TGTGCCAGCAGCCTCTTTGGGGGGAACTATGGCTACACCTTC. Translated: CASSLFGGNYGYTF. The chain has TRBV11-2 and TRBJ1-2; perhaps TRBD1 as D (5 bases). This CDR3 is 14 amino acids long. Germline V CDR1 and CDR2: SGHAT, FQNNGV. Trimming shortened V by 5 bases and J by 2 bases, and 12 bases separated the two germline ends.

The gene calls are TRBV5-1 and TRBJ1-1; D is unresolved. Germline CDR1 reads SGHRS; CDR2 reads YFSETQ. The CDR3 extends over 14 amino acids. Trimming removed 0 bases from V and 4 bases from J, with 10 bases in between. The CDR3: CASSLGQVTTEAFF. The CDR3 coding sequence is TGCGCCAGCAGCTTGGGCCAGGTTACCACTGAAGCTTTCTTT.

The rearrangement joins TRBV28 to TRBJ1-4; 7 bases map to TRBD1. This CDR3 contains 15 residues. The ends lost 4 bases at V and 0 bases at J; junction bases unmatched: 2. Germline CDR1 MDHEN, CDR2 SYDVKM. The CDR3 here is CASSSTGTTNEKLFF. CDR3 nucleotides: TGTGCCAGCAGTTCGACAGGGACAACTAATGAAAAACTGTTTTTT.

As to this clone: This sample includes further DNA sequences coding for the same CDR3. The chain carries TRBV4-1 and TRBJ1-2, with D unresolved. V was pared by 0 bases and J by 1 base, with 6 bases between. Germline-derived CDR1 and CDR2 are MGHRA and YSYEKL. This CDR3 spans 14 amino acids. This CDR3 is CASSQDRSNYGYTF. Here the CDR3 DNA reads TGCGCCAGCAGCCAAGACAGAAGTAACTATGGCTACACCTTC.

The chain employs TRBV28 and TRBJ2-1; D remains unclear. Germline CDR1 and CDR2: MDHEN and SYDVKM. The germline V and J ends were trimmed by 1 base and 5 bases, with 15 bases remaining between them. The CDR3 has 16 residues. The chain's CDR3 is CASSLSNPVQNNEQFF. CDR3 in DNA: TGTGCCAGCAGTTTATCAAATCCTGTACAGAACAATGAGCAGTTCTTC.

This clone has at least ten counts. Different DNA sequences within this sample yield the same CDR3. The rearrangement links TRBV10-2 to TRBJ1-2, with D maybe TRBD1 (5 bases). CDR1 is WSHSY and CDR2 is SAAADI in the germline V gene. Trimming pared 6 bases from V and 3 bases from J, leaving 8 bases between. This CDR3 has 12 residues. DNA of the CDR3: TGCGCCAGCAGCAGGGACGACTATGGCTACACCTTC. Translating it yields CASSRDDYGYTF.

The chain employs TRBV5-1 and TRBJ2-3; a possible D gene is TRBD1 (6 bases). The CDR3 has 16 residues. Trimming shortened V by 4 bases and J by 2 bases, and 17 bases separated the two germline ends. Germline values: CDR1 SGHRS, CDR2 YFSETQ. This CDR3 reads CASSREQRGSTDTQYF. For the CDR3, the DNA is TGCGCCAGCAGCCGAGAACAAAGGGGGTCCACAGATACGCAGTATTTT.

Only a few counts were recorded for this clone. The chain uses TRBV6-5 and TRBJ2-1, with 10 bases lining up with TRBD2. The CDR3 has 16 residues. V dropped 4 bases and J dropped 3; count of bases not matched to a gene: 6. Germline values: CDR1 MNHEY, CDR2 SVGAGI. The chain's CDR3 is CASSWSLAGGYNEQFF. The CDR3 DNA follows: TGTGCCAGCAGTTGGTCCTTAGCGGGGGGCTACAATGAGCAGTTCTTC.

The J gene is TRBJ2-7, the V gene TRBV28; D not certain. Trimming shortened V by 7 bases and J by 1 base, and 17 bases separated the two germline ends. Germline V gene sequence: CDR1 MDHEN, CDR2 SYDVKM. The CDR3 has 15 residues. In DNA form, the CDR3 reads TGTGCCAGCAAAGGCGGCCCGCGTTATTCCTACGAGCAGTACTTC. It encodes CASKGGPRYSYEQYF.

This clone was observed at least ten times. The CDR3 loop is CASSNGQTGAFF. CDR3 nucleotides: TGTGCCAGCAGTAATGGACAGACGGGAGCTTTCTTT. The rearrangement links TRBV6-5 to TRBJ1-1, with D perhaps TRBD1 (6 bases). CDR1 and CDR2 (germline): MNHEY, SVGAGI. Trimming stripped 5 bases from V and 10 bases from J, with 14 bases between. The CDR3 is made up of 12 amino acids.

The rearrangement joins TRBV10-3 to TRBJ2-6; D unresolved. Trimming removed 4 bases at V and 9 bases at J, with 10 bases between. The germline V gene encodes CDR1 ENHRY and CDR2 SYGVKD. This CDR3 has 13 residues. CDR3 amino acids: CAISALKDNVLTF. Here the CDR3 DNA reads TGTGCCATCAGTGCCCTGAAGGACAACGTCCTGACTTTC.